A single sample is the source of the 2 T cell receptor beta chains below, sequenced in a study of blood T cell repertoires in COVID-19. TCRdb keeps only in-frame clones here, not all; method: immunoSEQ multiplex PCR. The table has about 240,000 clones, around 90% seen once. Sequenced sample: peripheral blood. Every receptor here comes from a man aged 55 to 70 who had recovered from COVID-19.

The V gene is TRBV4-1, the J gene TRBJ2-7, with D possibly TRBD2 on 7 matching bases. The length of the CDR3 is 16 residues. V was shortened by 5 bases and J by 3 bases, with 20 bases between the two germline ends. Germline-derived CDR1 and CDR2 are MGHRA and YSYEKL. CDR3 DNA sequence: TGCGCCAGCAGCGCTTCAGTCAGAGGGGGGGTCTACGAGCAGTACTTC. Encoded protein: CASSASVRGGVYEQYF.

This chain joins TRBV19 and TRBJ1-1, with D perhaps matching TRBD1 (5 bases). This CDR3 is built from 14 residues. Per germline, CDR1 LNHDA and CDR2 SQIVND (reference sequence). V gave up 5 bases and J gave up 5 bases, with 15 bases separating them. The CDR3 loop is CASSERGAWTEAFF. Here the CDR3 DNA reads TGTGCCAGTAGTGAAAGGGGCGCGTGGACTGAAGCTTTCTTT.